The 17 T cell receptor beta chains presented below share a single source sample, sequenced in a study of shared clonotypes between healthy human individuals. Repertoires were generated with immunoSEQ multiplex PCR, while TCRdb's copy carries only in-frame clones and drops some. The repertoire holds roughly 2,500,000 clones, with roughly 93% as singletons. Material: naive CD4+ T cells from PBMCs. Specified subset: CD45RA+ positively selected. The receptors derive from a man between 18 and 29 years old in good health. Some clones in this sample may be carry-over from other donors' samples.

This chain connects TRBV6-1 to TRBJ2-1; D is unresolved. CDR1 and CDR2 from the germline V gene are MNHNS and SASEGT. With 4 bases removed from V and 8 bases from J, the gap between germline ends came to 12 bases. CDR3 length equals 13 residues. The CDR3 loop reads CASSVKGSDEQFF. Written as DNA, the CDR3 is TGTGCCAGCAGTGTAAAAGGGTCGGATGAGCAGTTCTTC.

The rearrangement joins TRBV28 to TRBJ1-3; D is unresolved. Germline V gives CDR1 MDHEN, CDR2 SYDVKM. Trimming shortened V by 5 bases and J by 10 bases, and 24 bases separated the two germline ends. CDR3 length: 16 residues. The chain's CDR3 is CASSPRPIGRIETIYF. The DNA for the CDR3 is TGTGCCAGCAGTCCGCGACCCATTGGACGGATTGAGACCATATATTTT.

As for this clone: Other DNA sequences of this sample code for an identical CDR3. J is TRBJ1-4 and V is TRBV28, with TRBD1 as a possible D gene (5 bases). V dropped 4 bases and J dropped 5 bases, with 14 bases sitting between them. The CDR3 is 15 residues long. CDR1 is MDHEN and CDR2 is SYDVKM in the germline V gene. Written as DNA, the CDR3 is TGTGCCAGCAGTTCGCCGGGACGGCCAAATGAAAAACTGTTTTTT. It codes for CASSSPGRPNEKLFF.

In regard to this clone: The same CDR3 can be traced to other DNA sequences in this sample. This CDR3 reads CASSRGSTDTQYF. CDR3 nucleotide sequence: TGTGCCAGCAGCCGGGGTAGCACAGATACGCAGTATTTT. The chain joins TRBV4-2 to TRBJ2-3; no clear D gene. From germline, CDR1 is LGHNA and CDR2 YNFKEQ. Trimming took 4 bases from V and 0 from J, leaving 5 bases between them. CDR3 length equals 13 residues.

A single count supports this clone. Other DNA sequences of this sample code for an identical CDR3. The chain joins TRBV5-1 to TRBJ2-1; 16 positions agree with TRBD2. CDR3 length: 17 amino acids. J lost 4 bases, V lost 3 bases, and 4 bases had no gene match. CDR1 is SGHRS and CDR2 is YFSETQ in the germline V gene. The CDR3 region is CASSWGLAGGPYNEQFF. For the CDR3, the DNA is TGCGCCAGCAGCTGGGGACTAGCGGGAGGGCCTTACAATGAGCAGTTCTTC.

This chain uses TRBV30 with TRBJ2-2, with TRBD2 identical over 11 bases. Per germline, CDR1 GTSNPN and CDR2 SVGIG (reference sequence). V lost 0 bases to trimming and J lost 4 bases; unmatched junction nucleotides: 10. This CDR3 contains 18 residues. The chain's CDR3 is CAWSVRSSGRGGTGELFF. CDR3 coding DNA: TGTGCCTGGAGTGTACGGAGTAGCGGGAGGGGTGGCACCGGGGAGCTGTTTTTT. Filled out from reference TRBV30 and TRBJ2-2, the complete variable domain reads SQTIHQWPATLVQPVGSPLSLECTVEGTSNPNLYWYRQAAGRGLQLLFYSVGIGQISSEVPQNLSASRPQDRQFILSSKKLLLSDSGFYLCAWSVRSSGRGGTGELFFGEGSRLTVL.

The chain joins TRBV4-1 to TRBJ2-7; no definite D call. Germline-derived CDR1 and CDR2 are MGHRA and YSYEKL. V shed 3 bases and J shed 6 bases, with 12 bases lying between them. There are 13 residues in the CDR3. In nucleotides, the CDR3 is TGCGCCAGCAGCCAGCTTCTCTCCGGCGAGCAGTACTTC. Protein sequence: CASSQLLSGEQYF.

The chain combines TRBV5-6 with TRBJ2-1; D remains ambiguous. This CDR3 has 15 amino acids. Per germline, CDR1 SGHDT and CDR2 YYEEEE. V was shortened by 5 bases and J by 0 bases, with 12 bases between the two germline ends. CDR3 nucleotides: TGTGCCAGCAGACTCCCGGCCAGCTCCTACAATGAGCAGTTCTTC. Amino acid sequence: CASRLPASSYNEQFF.

The chain carries TRBV7-9 and TRBJ2-1; 7 bases match TRBD2. Trimming cost V 5 bases and J 6 bases; bases outside gene matches: 13. The germline V gene encodes CDR1 SEHNR and CDR2 FQNEAQ (reference sequence). The CDR3 covers 16 residues. The CDR3 loop reads CASSHANRWTSNEQFF. CDR3 in DNA: TGTGCCAGCAGCCACGCAAACCGGTGGACTAGCAATGAGCAGTTCTTC.

The chain is built from TRBV28 and TRBJ2-1; 10 bases are shared with TRBD2. CDR1 is MDHEN, CDR2 SYDVKM, per germline. The CDR3 is 15 amino acids. V shed 6 bases and J 9 bases; nucleotides not matched to a gene: 11. The CDR3 DNA follows: TGTGCCAGCAGATTCTTAGCGGGAGGAAACCCTGAGCAGTTCTTC. Amino acids: CASRFLAGGNPEQFF.

This clone was observed once. The rearrangement joins TRBV5-1 to TRBJ2-7, with a possible D match to TRBD2 (6 bases). The CDR3 length is 16 residues. From germline, CDR1 is SGHRS and CDR2 YFSETQ. Trimming removed 0 bases at V and 8 bases at J, with 21 bases between. CDR3 protein: CASSLGGSGVSRKQYF. The DNA of the CDR3 is TGCGCCAGCAGCTTGGGGGGCTCGGGGGTGAGCCGAAAGCAGTACTTC. The variable domain in full, completed from reference TRBV5-1 and TRBJ2-7, reads KAGVTQTPRYLIKTRGQQVTLSCSPISGHRSVSWYQQTPGQGLQFLFEYFSETQRNKGNFPGRFSGRQFSNSRSEMNVSTLELGDSALYLCASSLGGSGVSRKQYFGPGTRLTVT.

The J gene is TRBJ2-2, the V gene TRBV27, with TRBD2 as a possible D gene (6 bases). V dropped 4 bases and J dropped 7 bases, with 22 bases sitting between them. The germline CDR1 and CDR2 sequences are MNHEY and SMNVEV (reference sequence). The CDR3 length is 17 residues. This CDR3 is CASSSPAAAGKVGELFF. In nucleotides, the CDR3 is TGTGCCAGCAGTTCCCCCGCGGCAGCGGGTAAGGTCGGGGAGCTGTTTTTT.

This clone was seen only a few times. The sample has other DNA sequences that encode this CDR3 too. This rearrangement joins TRBV28 to TRBJ1-3; D gene unclear. From germline, CDR1 is MDHEN and CDR2 SYDVKM. CDR3 length equals 14 residues. The V end was cut by 5 bases, the J end by 3 bases, with 11 bases between. The CDR3 is CASSLGGSGNTIYF. The CDR3 bases are TGTGCCAGCAGTCTGGGAGGGAGTGGAAACACCATATATTTT.

The CDR3 loop is CATSRDRDRAPLHF. CDR3 nucleotides: TGTGCCACCAGCAGAGATCGGGACCGGGCACCCCTCCACTTT. The rearrangement uses TRBV15 and TRBJ1-6, with D possibly TRBD1 on 5 matching bases. CDR1 LNHNV and CDR2 YYDKDF come from the germline V gene (reference sequence). The CDR3 contains 14 residues. V was shortened by 0 bases and J by 11 bases, with 11 bases between the two germline ends.

J is TRBJ2-5 and V is TRBV5-6; unclear D gene. The CDR3 contains 12 residues. V was shortened by 4 bases and J by 0 bases, with 4 bases between the two germline ends. Germline CDR1 and CDR2: SGHDT and YYEEEE. CDR3 DNA: TGTGCCAGCAGCAAAAACCAAGAGACCCAGTACTTC. It codes for CASSKNQETQYF.

CDR3 sequence (DNA): TGCAGCGTGGGGACTAGATTTGTCCCCTACGAGCAGTACTTC. Amino acids: CSVGTRFVPYEQYF. This chain links TRBV29-1 with TRBJ2-7, with TRBD2 matching over 8 bases. Per the germline V gene, CDR1 is SQVTM and CDR2 is ANQGSEA. Trimming at V came to 6 bases and at J to 2 bases, leaving 9 bases not matched to a gene. The CDR3 covers 14 residues.

This clone occurred once. At one boundary the junction diverges from the germline segment, which might be a read error. The chain employs TRBV28 and TRBJ2-1; D remains unclear. From germline, CDR1 is MDHEN and CDR2 SYDVKM. The CDR3 contains 9 residues. In DNA form, the CDR3 reads TGTGCCAGCACTCCGGCCGAGCTCTTC. Translated, it gives CASTPAELF.